Below are 22 T cell receptor beta chains sequenced from a single sample in a study of CXCR3-negative and CXCR3-positive naive CD8 T cells. UMI labels and 5' RACE were used to prepare the TRB cDNA libraries. No DNA is given; TCRdb re-called the 5' RACE reads and lists each CDR3 protein once. The table lists about 130,000 distinct CDR3 sequences. No antigen has been identified for these receptors. Study-wide results and caveats: CXCR3-expressing naive cells carried TRB CDR3s more hydrophobic than those of CXCR3-negative naive cells.

Sequencing input: naive CXCR3+ CD8+ T cells from blood. Described subset: CD45RO-CCR7+CD27+CD95- naive CD8+ T cells expressing CXCR3 (TNR3+). The receptors were gathered from a human donor in good health. Some clones in this sample may be carry-over from other donors' samples.

The chain recombines TRBV29-1 with TRBJ2-1; lacking DNA, the TRBD1 call made by TCRdb goes unchecked. CDR3 length: 14 residues. Per germline, CDR1 SQVTM and CDR2 ANQGSEA. CDR3 sequence: CSVEGVDRDNEQFF.

This chain connects TRBV28 to TRBJ1-5. CDR1 and CDR2 (germline): MDHEN, SYDVKM. The CDR3 loop spans 19 amino acids. The CDR3 loop is CASSLQLGLKGASNQPQHF.

This chain uses TRBV5-1 with TRBJ2-7; TCRdb's D call of TRBD2 is untestable without DNA. CDR1 is SGHRS, CDR2 YFSETQ, per germline. This CDR3 is 18 amino acids long. CDR3 sequence: CASSLWSSGGLGSYEQYF. Full variable domain (remainder filled in from reference TRBV5-1 and TRBJ2-7): KAGVTQTPRYLIKTRGQQVTLSCSPISGHRSVSWYQQTPGQGLQFLFEYFSETQRNKGNFPGRFSGRQFSNSRSEMNVSTLELGDSALYLCASSLWSSGGLGSYEQYFGPGTRLTVT.

This rearrangement joins TRBV9 to TRBJ1-5. This CDR3 has 14 residues. CDR1 SGDLS and CDR2 YYNGEE come from the germline V gene. The CDR3 region is CASSGGSRNQPQHF.

The chain employs TRBV20-1 and TRBJ1-2; TCRdb picks TRBD1, but there is no DNA to check that call. Germline values: CDR1 DFQATT, CDR2 SNEGSKA (reference sequence). The CDR3 has 11 amino acids. The CDR3 is CSADSPYGYTF.

The rearrangement joins TRBV3-1 to TRBJ2-7; TCRdb picks TRBD2, but there is no DNA to check that call. CDR3 length equals 14 residues. Germline CDR1 is LGHDT and CDR2 is YNNKEL (reference sequence). CDR3 loop: CASSQPGLTNEQYF.

This chain connects TRBV16 to TRBJ1-1. CDR1 KGHSY and CDR2 FQNENV come from the germline V gene. CDR3 length: 14 amino acids. The CDR3 here is CASSQDKGGTEAFF.

The rearrangement joins TRBV27 to TRBJ1-1; the D call of TRBD1 rests on TCRdb alone, since no DNA is present to check it. The CDR3 covers 13 residues. The germline V gene has CDR1 MNHEY and CDR2 SMNVEV (reference sequence). The CDR3 protein is CASTGVSDTEAFF.

The CDR3 loop reads CSGQLNEKLFF. This chain connects TRBV29-1 to TRBJ1-4. This CDR3 spans 11 amino acids. Germline V CDR1 and CDR2: SQVTM, ANQGSEA.

The rearrangement links TRBV10-1 to TRBJ2-7; TCRdb picks TRBD2, but there is no DNA to check that call. The CDR3 is 13 amino acids. CDR1 and CDR2 from the germline V gene are WNHNN and SYGVQD (reference sequence). The CDR3 sequence is CASSAAGSHEQYF.

The chain is built from TRBV7-2 and TRBJ2-7; TCRdb selects TRBD1, and the lack of DNA leaves this call unchecked. Germline V gene lookup returns CDR1 SGHTA and CDR2 FQGNSA. The CDR3 extends over 14 amino acids. CDR3 region: CASSPGGSGYEQYF. Looking up the rest from reference TRBV7-2 and TRBJ2-7 gives the full variable domain: GAGVSQSPSNKVTEKGKDVELRCDPISGHTALYWYRQSLGQGLEFLIYFQGNSAPDKSGLPSDRFSAERTGGSVSTLTIQRTQQEDSAVYLCASSPGGSGYEQYFGPGTRLTVT.

V usage is TRBV28 and J usage is TRBJ2-5; TCRdb returns TRBD2, unconfirmable since there is no DNA. Germline CDR1 is MDHEN and CDR2 is SYDVKM. This CDR3 is built from 11 residues. CDR3 sequence: CASSSSGTQYF.

This rearrangement joins TRBV7-3 to TRBJ2-1; checking the TCRdb D call of TRBD2 is not possible without DNA. The length of the CDR3 is 15 residues. Germline lookup yields CDR1 SGHTA and CDR2 FQGTGA. CDR3 sequence: CASSNRLAAFDEQLF.

The chain links TRBV4-1 to TRBJ2-1; TCRdb reports TRBD2, a call that lacks DNA to check it against. The CDR3 sequence is 18 residues long. Per germline, CDR1 MGHRA and CDR2 YSYEKL. The CDR3 region is CASSQDLSGSLSYNEQFF.

The chain couples TRBV19 to TRBJ1-5; lacking DNA, the TRBD1 call made by TCRdb goes unchecked. Germline V gives CDR1 LNHDA, CDR2 SQIVND (reference sequence). The CDR3 sequence is 15 residues long. The CDR3 protein is CASSMGQGAVQPQHF.

The J gene is TRBJ2-1, the V gene TRBV6-2 or TRBV6-3; TCRdb indicates TRBD2, and absent DNA this call remains unverified. Germline V lookup: CDR1 MNHEY, CDR2 SVGEGT. The CDR3 spans 15 residues. This CDR3 reads CASTYILAGADEQFF.

The chain is built from TRBV19 and TRBJ1-5; TCRdb picks TRBD1, but there is no DNA to check that call. Germline values: CDR1 LNHDA, CDR2 SQIVND (reference sequence). CDR3 length: 14 amino acids. The CDR3 here is CASRLRDSNQPQHF.

This rearrangement joins TRBV28 to TRBJ1-6; TCRdb indicates TRBD1, and absent DNA this call remains unverified. Per germline, CDR1 MDHEN and CDR2 SYDVKM. The CDR3 is 15 amino acids. This CDR3 is CASSTARDINSPLHF.

The chain couples TRBV5-4 to TRBJ2-3; the TRBD1 assignment by TCRdb is unverifiable without DNA. The CDR3 loop spans 16 amino acids. From germline, CDR1 is SGHNT and CDR2 YYREEE (reference sequence). CDR3 sequence reads: CASSKATGGITDTQYF.

Here the CDR3 reads CSVEDLWAGRTEAFF. The chain carries TRBV29-1 and TRBJ1-1; the TCRdb call, TRBD1, lacks DNA for checking. Germline assignment: CDR1 SQVTM and CDR2 ANQGSEA. The CDR3 is 15 amino acids.

Here the CDR3 reads CASSLTDREAFF. The chain joins TRBV7-9 to TRBJ1-1; as DNA is missing, the TRBD1 call by TCRdb cannot be tested. This CDR3 is 12 amino acids long. CDR1 is SEHNR and CDR2 is FQNEAQ in the germline V gene (reference sequence).

The V gene is TRBV29-1, the J gene TRBJ2-3; the D gene TCRdb calls, TRBD2, cannot be checked with no DNA. Germline CDR1 is SQVTM and CDR2 is ANQGSEA. This CDR3 spans 12 amino acids. The chain's CDR3 is CSVGGSTDTQYF.